The 6 T cell receptor beta chains below were found in one sample sequenced in a study of blood T cell repertoires in COVID-19. Sequenced by immunoSEQ multiplex PCR; TCRdb stores in-frame clones only, minus some. The repertoire holds about 210,000 clones, with roughly 85% as singletons. Specimen: PBMCs or T cells enriched from blood (not recorded which). These receptors were taken from a man in his forties who had recovered from COVID-19.

This clone was counted between two and nine times. The V and J genes are TRBV19 and TRBJ1-1; tentative D call: TRBD1 (5 bases). Between the trimmed V and J ends, which lost 1 base and 4 bases, there was a span of 10 bases. Germline V gives CDR1 LNHDA, CDR2 SQIVND (reference sequence). This CDR3 comprises 14 residues. Here the CDR3 reads CASSIVGGTTEAFF. CDR3 DNA: TGTGCCAGTAGTATAGTGGGGGGAACCACTGAAGCTTTCTTT.

The V call is TRBV10-3, the J call TRBJ2-3, with 11 bases that match TRBD2. CDR3 length equals 14 residues. Germline V gene lookup returns CDR1 ENHRY and CDR2 SYGVKD. V was pared by 11 bases and J by 4 bases, with 8 bases of the junction left unmatched. The DNA for the CDR3 is TGTGCCGCGAAAGGACTAGCGGGCGCAGATACGCAGTATTTT. It translates to CAAKGLAGADTQYF.

The chain has TRBV19 and TRBJ2-3; 7 bases agree with TRBD1. J lost 3 bases, V lost 5 bases, and 5 bases had no gene match. Germline values: CDR1 LNHDA, CDR2 SQIVND (reference sequence). This CDR3 contains 14 residues. The CDR3 DNA reads as TGTGCCAGTAGTCAACAGGGGTGGACAGATACGCAGTATTTT. Its translation is CASSQQGWTDTQYF.

CDR3 loop: CASSKPGTQYF. The CDR3 coding sequence is TGTGCCAGCAGCAAACCGGGTACGCAGTATTTT. The rearrangement joins TRBV21-1 to TRBJ2-3; the table's D gene call, TRBD2, was not cross checked with the DNA. TRBV21-1 is an annotated pseudogene. The CDR3 runs to 11 residues.

This clone has just one count. This rearrangement joins TRBV9 to TRBJ1-4; TRBD1 matches 7 bases. This CDR3 comprises 14 residues. The V gene's germline CDR1 is SGDLS and CDR2 YYNGEE. Trimming at V came to 1 base and at J to 6 bases, leaving 3 bases not matched to a gene. CDR3 sequence reads: CASSVRTGDEKLFF. CDR3 coding DNA: TGTGCCAGCAGCGTACGGACAGGTGATGAAAAACTGTTTTTT.

The V gene is TRBV27, the J gene TRBJ2-3; TRBD1 aligns across 7 bases. Germline V gene data show CDR1 as MNHEY and CDR2 as SMNVEV (reference sequence). The trim removed 5 bases at V and 3 bases at J, leaving 11 bases unmatched. The CDR3 loop spans 16 amino acids. The CDR3 DNA reads TGTGCCAGCAGTCCCTTAATGGGCAGGGGGACAGATACGCAGTATTTT. Residues: CASSPLMGRGTDTQYF.